This TCR beta chain emerged from a study of OX40 agonist ivuxolimab in advanced cancers. On the study more broadly: Mean age around 60 years, range about 20 to 85; 82.7% male.

This clone was counted only a few times. Its antigen remains unknown. Study conclusions and caveats: Among expanded peripheral T cells, antigen specificity went undetermined. Averaged across samples, CD8+ T cells carried more expanded clones than CD4+ did.

Autoimmune disease history or systemic immunosuppression was exclusionary. This CDR3 spans 17 amino acids. CDR1 is SGHRS, CDR2 YFSETQ, per germline. The V segment lost 4 bases and the J segment 4 bases; nucleotides outside the gene matches: 10. The assay was immunoSEQ multiplex PCR, and TCRdb's table has in-frame clones only and misses some. In the table there are just over 60,000 clones, 80% to 95% of which are singletons. The specimen was CD4+ or CD8+ T cells sorted from blood, collected in a trial of the OX40 agonist ivuxolimab. The receptor comes from an adult with an advanced solid tumor such as melanoma, head and neck, liver or kidney cancer. This chain joins TRBV5-1 and TRBJ2-6; 8 bases are shared with TRBD1. In DNA form, the CDR3 reads TGCGCCAGCAGCCACGGACAGGGTTCTTTAGGGGCCAACGTCCTGACTTTC. Protein: CASSHGQGSLGANVLTF.